The 7 T cell receptor beta chains below were found in one sample sequenced in a study of cytomegalovirus exposure and HLA in healthy donors. It was with 60 Vbeta and 13 Jbeta primers that the PCR ran. Clones were sequenced by immunoSEQ multiplex PCR, and TCRdb holds only the in-frame ones, with some missing. The sample consists of roughly 150,000 clones, around three quarters of them appearing once. Sequencing used PBMCs. Source of these receptors: a man over 45 in good health and CMV-seropositive.

This CDR3 reads CASSLPRGDTEAFF. The CDR3 nucleotides read TGTGCCAGCAGCTTACCCAGGGGGGACACTGAAGCTTTCTTT. The V and J genes are TRBV7-6 and TRBJ1-1; TRBD1 agrees at 7 bases. The CDR3 is 14 residues long. From germline, CDR1 is SGHVS and CDR2 FNYEAQ. The V and J ends lost 2 bases and 3 bases, in that order; junction bases with no gene match: 3.

The chain recombines TRBV4-2 with TRBJ2-1, with TRBD2 identical over 8 bases. The CDR3 loop spans 17 amino acids. Germline CDR1 and CDR2: LGHNA and YNFKEQ. J gave up 0 bases and V 4 bases, and 8 bases lay outside the gene matches. CDR3 sequence (DNA): TGTGCCAGCAGCCCCGACGGCGGGGGGTTCTCCTACAATGAGCAGTTCTTC. It yields the protein CASSPDGGGFSYNEQFF.

The chain links TRBV4-1 to TRBJ2-6; 13 positions match TRBD2. Trimming removed 4 bases from V and 2 bases from J; junction bases left unmatched: 5. Germline-derived CDR1 and CDR2 are MGHRA and YSYEKL. This CDR3 region has 18 residues. The CDR3 region has the DNA TGCGCCAGCAGCCCGGGACTAGCGGGGATCACTGGGGCCAACGTCCTGACTTTC. Its translation: CASSPGLAGITGANVLTF.

The chain carries TRBV6-6 and TRBJ1-2; TRBD1 aligns across 7 bases. J lost 6 bases, V lost 0 bases, and 4 bases had no gene match. The germline gives CDR1 MNHNY, CDR2 SVGAGI (reference sequence). This CDR3 contains 14 residues. The CDR3 DNA reads TGTGCCAGCAGTTACTCTAGGGGGCTGGATGGCTACACCTTC. Amino acids: CASSYSRGLDGYTF.

The chain has TRBV10-3 and TRBJ1-2; 7 bases map to TRBD1. V shed 0 bases, J shed 8 bases, and the junction held 12 bases outside the gene matches. Germline-derived CDR1 and CDR2 are ENHRY and SYGVKD. The CDR3 runs to 16 residues. The CDR3 sequence: CAISESWGTASLGYTF. In DNA form, the CDR3 reads TGTGCCATCAGTGAGTCTTGGGGGACAGCTTCTTTGGGCTACACCTTC.

The chain combines TRBV7-2 with TRBJ1-1; TRBD1 matches at 7 bases. The CDR3 contains 13 residues. The ends lost 3 bases at V and 5 bases at J; junction bases unmatched: 3. CDR1 is SGHTA, CDR2 FQGNSA, per germline. The CDR3 DNA follows: TGTGCCAGCAGCTTTACACAGGGGACTGAAGCTTTCTTT. As protein: CASSFTQGTEAFF.

The chain uses TRBV7-8 and TRBJ2-7; D is possibly TRBD1 (6 bases). V shed 4 bases and J shed 5 bases, with 21 bases lying between them. This CDR3 region has 16 residues. Per germline, CDR1 SGHVS and CDR2 FQNEAQ. Here the CDR3 reads CASSSRLQGKGDEQYF. CDR3 nucleotide sequence: TGTGCCAGCAGCTCGCGTTTACAGGGTAAGGGCGACGAGCAGTACTTC. The full variable domain, completed using reference TRBV7-8 and TRBJ2-7, is GAGVSQSPRYKVAKRGQDVALRCDPISGHVSLFWYQQALGQGPEFLTYFQNEAQLDKSGLPSDRFFAERPEGSVSTLKIQRTQQEDSAVYLCASSSRLQGKGDEQYFGPGTRLTVT.